A single sample gave rise to the 8 T cell receptor beta chains below, sequenced in a study of blood T cell repertoires in COVID-19. Clones were sequenced by immunoSEQ multiplex PCR, and TCRdb holds only the in-frame ones, with some missing. The sample lists fewer than 350,000 clones, roughly nine tenths occurring once. Sequenced input: peripheral blood. The origin of the receptors is a man aged 40-49 years with active or convalescent COVID-19.

The V call is TRBV7-9, the J call TRBJ1-3; D gene ambiguous. The CDR3 has 12 residues. Trimming removed 6 bases from V and 4 bases from J, with 7 bases in between. Germline V gene sequence: CDR1 SEHNR, CDR2 FQNEAQ (reference sequence). The CDR3 loop reads CASSLGGNTIYF. In nucleotides, the CDR3 is TGTGCCAGCAGTCTCGGGGGAAACACCATATATTTT.

The chain has TRBV5-5 and TRBJ2-1, with 10 nucleotides matching TRBD1. The CDR3 runs 16 residues. Germline trimming cut 1 base from V and 9 bases from J; bases unmatched to any gene: 10. The germline CDR1 and CDR2 sequences are SGHKS and YYEKEE (reference sequence). CDR3 nucleotides: TGTGCCAGCAGCTTGCTCGGGACAGGGGTTTACGTTGAGCAGTTCTTC. This gives the protein CASSLLGTGVYVEQFF. The entire variable domain, with the rest obtained from reference TRBV5-5 and TRBJ2-1, is as follows: DAGVTQSPTHLIKTRGQQVTLRCSPISGHKSVSWYQQVLGQGPQFIFQYYEKEERGRGNFPDRFSARQFPNYSSELNVNALLLGDSALYLCASSLLGTGVYVEQFFGPGTRLTVL.

The rearrangement joins TRBV4-1 to TRBJ2-2, with 7 bases lining up with TRBD2. The length of the CDR3 is 16 residues. V was clipped by 4 bases and J by 4 bases; unmatched bases: 9. Germline lookup yields CDR1 MGHRA and CDR2 YSYEKL. The CDR3 loop is CASSREAGRSTGELFF. The CDR3 bases are TGCGCCAGCAGCCGCGAAGCGGGGCGAAGCACCGGGGAGCTGTTTTTT.

This clone was seen more than once but under ten times. The chain is built from TRBV11-3 and TRBJ2-1; D remains unclear. The CDR3 is made up of 13 amino acids. V lost 0 bases, J lost 7 bases, and 7 bases lay in between. CDR1 and CDR2 from the germline V gene are SGHNT and YENEEA. Here the CDR3 DNA reads TGTGCCAGCAGCTTAGAATTGCGAAATGAGCAGTTCTTC. It specifies CASSLELRNEQFF. The full variable domain, completed using reference TRBV11-3 and TRBJ2-1, is EAGVVQSPRYKIIEKKQPVAFWCNPISGHNTLYWYLQNLGQGPELLIRYENEEAVDDSQLPKDRFSAERLKGVDSTLKIQPAELGDSAVYLCASSLELRNEQFFGPGTRLTVL.

This chain connects TRBV7-9 to TRBJ1-1; tentative D call: TRBD1 (5 bases). The V and J ends lost 5 bases and 0 bases respectively, with 10 bases between them. The germline CDR1 and CDR2 sequences are SEHNR and FQNEAQ (reference sequence). This CDR3 is built from 14 residues. The CDR3 loop reads CASSQPGMNTEAFF. DNA for the CDR3: TGTGCCAGCAGCCAGCCAGGGATGAACACTGAAGCTTTCTTT.

The chain is built from TRBV6-5 and TRBJ2-1; D gene uncertain. V was pared by 0 bases and J by 0 bases, with 3 bases between. Germline V CDR1 and CDR2: MNHEY, SVGAGI. The CDR3 sequence is 14 residues long. The CDR3 DNA reads as TGTGCCAGCAGTTACTCTAGCTCCTACAATGAGCAGTTCTTC. Amino acid sequence: CASSYSSSYNEQFF.

This chain joins TRBV10-3 and TRBJ1-5, with D uncertain. Trimming took 6 bases from V and 6 from J, leaving 12 bases between them. This CDR3 spans 13 amino acids. Germline CDR1 reads ENHRY; CDR2 reads SYGVKD. CDR3 bases: TGTGCCATCAGGACGGCACCAGGTCAGCCCCAGCATTTT. Its protein is CAIRTAPGQPQHF.

V and J are TRBV11-3 and TRBJ1-1, with D unclear. This CDR3 is built from 12 residues. The V end was cut by 5 bases, the J end by 5 bases, with 9 bases between. Germline assignment: CDR1 SGHNT and CDR2 YENEEA. CDR3 loop: CASSPTRTEAFF. For the CDR3, the DNA is TGTGCCAGCAGCCCTACCCGGACTGAAGCTTTCTTT.